This T cell receptor (beta chain) appears in the sequencing data of a study of response to subunit inactivated influenza vaccine listed by TCRdb under 2018. Study-wide context: Deep quantitative profiling of the T cell receptor repertoire was used in the study to follow responses to a trivalent subunit inactivated influenza vaccine.

This specimen's time point label, interpreted: more than 35 days after influenza vaccine administration. The CDR3 covers 13 residues, taking in both the cysteine and the phenylalanine. CDR3 DNA only is kept here, 39 bases in frame from base 1. Trimming at the junction amounts to 5 bases on V and 5 bases on J, and the germline ends lie 12 bases apart. This clonotype has only a few counts. Its antigen remains unidentified. Qualities for individual bases were not recorded, and no much larger clone is one base off. Receptor libraries were prepared by RT-PCR. The sequencing machine was an Illumina HiSeq 2500. TCRdb reran the public reads through fastp at Q25 and MiXCR, keeping productive beta chains. Identical CDR3 protein sequences are pooled into one entry, listed with their most common genes and DNA. This sample comprises about 480,000 distinct CDR3 sequences, about an eighth of them detected only once. The biggest ten clones account for around 14% of the sample.

Results and caveats for the whole study, not just this receptor: The authors proposed that each seasonal influenza vaccination may bring in only a limited number of new T cells.

The sequencing here drew on PBMCs from blood, taken more than 35 days after vaccination. The rearranged chain carries TRBV12-3 or TRBV12-4 and TRBJ1-1; perhaps TRBD1 is the D gene, with 5 bases matching. The sequence came from a man aged 45-65 years who received an inactivated influenza vaccine. Donor details come from another sample of the same person, matched by shared clones. Read as DNA, the sequence is TGTGCCAGCAGTCAGGGAGGCGCGACTGAAGCTTTCTTT. It encodes CASSQGGATEAFF.